The rows below give T cell receptor beta chains drawn from one sample of a study of HIV-infected patients and healthy controls. Each CDR3 protein gets one entry after TCRdb re-called the 5' RACE reads with MiXCR. This table has 15,000 to 20,000 distinct CDR3 sequences, approximately 8.3% appearing once. Sequencing was carried out using blood. The receptors derive from an adult in good health. The CDR3 runs from the conserved cysteine through the conserved F or W. Fields, in order: D gene, clone size, V gene, J gene, CDR3 protein, CDR3 DNA. A D gene is named only where the DNA matches it firmly. Clone size is shown for a subset of rows, as once, few, many or a class of expanded clone.

D: NA; size: many; V: TRBV27; J: TRBJ1-1; CDR3: CASSSGTLMNTEAFF; DNA: TGTGCCAGCAGTTCCGGGACACTTATGAACACTGAAGCTTTCTTT
D: TRBD1; size: many; V: TRBV6-1; J: TRBJ2-7; CDR3: CASSGRTGGYEQYF; DNA: TGTGCCAGCAGTGGGCGGACAGGGGGTTACGAGCAGTACTTC
D: NA; size: once; V: TRBV5-1; J: TRBJ2-5; CDR3: CASSFSSVGETQYF; DNA: TGCGCCAGCAGCTTTTCATCAGTGGGAGAGACCCAGTACTTC
D: NA; size: many; V: TRBV6-1; J: TRBJ2-3; CDR3: CASKSGSTDTQYF; DNA: TGTGCCAGCAAAAGCGGTAGCACAGATACGCAGTATTTT
D: NA; size: few; V: TRBV29-1; J: TRBJ2-5; CDR3: CSVAEETQYF; DNA: TGCAGCGTTGCCGAAGAGACCCAGTACTTC
D: NA; size: many; V: TRBV29-1; J: TRBJ2-7; CDR3: CSVEDGAYEQYF; DNA: TGCAGCGTTGAAGATGGGGCCTACGAGCAGTACTTC
D: TRBD1; size: NA; V: TRBV6-5; J: TRBJ2-7; CDR3: CASSSYRGNNYEQYF; DNA: TGTGCCAGCAGTTCCTACAGGGGAAATAACTACGAGCAGTACTTC
D: TRBD2; size: medium-sized; V: TRBV10-2; J: TRBJ2-1; CDR3: CASSAAGASDYNEQFF; DNA: TGCGCCAGCAGTGCTGCGGGAGCTAGTGACTACAATGAGCAGTTCTTC
D: TRBD2; size: medium-sized; V: TRBV2; J: TRBJ2-1; CDR3: CASSALGLAGDNEQFF; DNA: TGTGCCAGCAGTGCCTTGGGACTAGCGGGAGACAATGAGCAGTTCTTC
D: TRBD1; size: medium-sized; V: TRBV7-9; J: TRBJ2-3; CDR3: CASSADRASDTQYF; DNA: TGTGCCAGCAGTGCCGACAGGGCCTCGGATACGCAGTATTTT
D: NA; size: many; V: TRBV7-2; J: TRBJ1-6; CDR3: CASSLDRVENSPLHF; DNA: TGTGCCAGCAGCTTAGACAGGGTAGAAAATTCACCCCTCCACTTT
D: NA; size: many; V: TRBV7-2; J: TRBJ1-1; CDR3: CASSLLHMNTEAFF; DNA: TGTGCCAGCAGTCTCCTCCACATGAACACTGAAGCTTTCTTT
D: TRBD1; size: many; V: TRBV12-3/TRBV12-4; J: TRBJ2-5; CDR3: CASSLSSGGAKETQYF; DNA: TGTGCCAGCAGTTTATCCTCAGGGGGCGCGAAAGAGACCCAGTACTTC
D: TRBD1; size: NA; V: TRBV7-6; J: TRBJ2-3; CDR3: CASSLRRDRVLPTDTQYF; DNA: TGTGCCAGCAGCTTAAGACGGGACAGGGTTCTTCCCACAGATACGCAGTATTTT
D: NA; size: NA; V: TRBV11-2; J: TRBJ2-3; CDR3: CASSLEPATDTQYF; DNA: TGTGCCAGCAGCTTAGAGCCCGCCACAGATACGCAGTATTTT
D: NA; size: many; V: TRBV7-2; J: TRBJ1-5; CDR3: CASTADMGGAGQPQHF; DNA: TGTGCCAGCACCGCTGATATGGGGGGGGCGGGTCAGCCCCAGCATTTT
D: TRBD1; size: many; V: TRBV7-6; J: TRBJ1-5; CDR3: CASSRDNRGNQPQHF; DNA: TGTGCCAGCAGCCGGGACAACAGGGGTAATCAGCCCCAGCATTTT
D: TRBD1; size: many; V: TRBV6-1; J: TRBJ2-3; CDR3: CASSEGQGADTQYF; DNA: TGTGCCAGCAGTGAAGGACAGGGGGCAGATACGCAGTATTTT
D: TRBD1; size: once; V: TRBV5-8; J: TRBJ1-2; CDR3: CASSYRGLGYTF; DNA: TGTGCCAGCAGCTACAGGGGTTTGGGCTACACCTTC
D: NA; size: many; V: TRBV7-2; J: TRBJ1-4; CDR3: CASSLGGDEKLFF; DNA: TGTGCCAGCAGCTTAGGAGGGGATGAAAAACTGTTTTTT
D: TRBD2; size: many; V: TRBV11-2; J: TRBJ2-7; CDR3: CASSPWGSGRAPSSYEQYF; DNA: TGTGCCAGCAGCCCCTGGGGTAGCGGGAGGGCCCCAAGCTCCTACGAGCAGTACTTC
D: TRBD1; size: NA; V: TRBV3-1; J: TRBJ2-4; CDR3: CASSQDQTGVNIQYF; DNA: TGTGCCAGCAGCCAAGATCAGACAGGGGTGAACATTCAGTACTTC
D: TRBD2; size: many; V: TRBV20-1; J: TRBJ2-5; CDR3: CSAPGTSGQETQYF; DNA: TGCAGTGCCCCAGGGACTAGCGGCCAAGAGACCCAGTACTTC
D: NA; size: NA; V: TRBV28; J: TRBJ1-1; CDR3: CASSPRAEWTEAFF; DNA: TGTGCCAGCAGTCCCCGGGCGGAGTGGACTGAAGCTTTCTTT
D: NA; size: medium-sized; V: TRBV12-3/TRBV12-4; J: TRBJ1-5; CDR3: CASNDKGQPQHF; DNA: TGTGCCAGCAATGACAAGGGTCAGCCCCAGCATTTT
D: NA; size: many; V: TRBV29-1; J: TRBJ2-7; CDR3: CSVLPHQSSYEQYF; DNA: TGCAGCGTTCTGCCCCACCAGAGCTCCTACGAGCAGTACTTC
D: TRBD2; size: many; V: TRBV28; J: TRBJ2-1; CDR3: CASSPSGLAGVNEQFF; DNA: TGTGCCAGCAGTCCCTCGGGACTAGCGGGAGTTAATGAGCAGTTCTTC
D: TRBD2; size: medium-sized; V: TRBV20-1; J: TRBJ2-1; CDR3: CSARDQRGEQFF; DNA: TGCAGTGCTAGAGATCAGCGGGGTGAGCAGTTCTTC
D: TRBD1; size: many; V: TRBV20-1; J: TRBJ1-1; CDR3: CSARDRGAGLTEAFF; DNA: TGCAGTGCTAGGGACAGGGGAGCAGGTTTAACTGAAGCTTTCTTT
D: NA; size: few; V: TRBV9; J: TRBJ1-1; CDR3: CASSVQGGNTEAFF; DNA: TGTGCCAGCAGCGTCCAGGGCGGGAACACTGAAGCTTTCTTT
D: NA; size: many; V: TRBV11-2; J: TRBJ1-1; CDR3: CASSLMRRGTEAFF; DNA: TGTGCCAGCAGCTTAATGAGGAGAGGCACTGAAGCTTTCTTT
D: NA; size: few; V: TRBV15; J: TRBJ2-2; CDR3: CATSRDQSSIVELFF; DNA: TGTGCCACCAGCAGAGATCAGAGCAGTATTGTTGAGCTGTTTTTT